Reported below is one T cell receptor (beta chain). Antigen: not known. The repertoire was sequenced with immunoSEQ multiplex PCR; TCRdb's copy has only in-frame clones and lacks some. The repertoire holds 60,000 to 85,000 clones, with about 94% as singletons. Trimming left V 3 bases short and J 4 bases short, with 15 bases between. Germline CDR1 reads MNHEY; CDR2 reads SMNVEV (reference sequence). This CDR3 has 15 residues. This entry belongs to a study of OX40 agonist ivuxolimab in advanced cancers. Study results and caveats: On average, CD8+ T cells showed a greater number of expanded clones than CD4+. Nonresponders included some who also had low normalized T-cell clonal expansion. Partial responders treated at 0.1-3.0 mg/kg exhibited clonal expansion among the lowest measured.

The sequences come from CD4+ or CD8+ T cells sorted from blood, collected in a trial of the OX40 agonist ivuxolimab. The chain carries TRBV27 and TRBJ1-1; the D gene is possibly TRBD1 (6 bases). This clonotype was sampled from an adult with an advanced solid tumor such as melanoma, head and neck, liver or kidney cancer. Here the CDR3 DNA reads TGTGCCAGCAGTTTCGTTTGGGGGCTCGGCACTGAAGCTTTCTTT. This encodes CASSFVWGLGTEAFF.